The T cell receptor beta chain under discussion was sequenced for a study of T cells in tuberculosis (dated 2018 in TCRdb). As for the study more broadly: In the study, CD1B tetramers and high-throughput TCR immunosequencing were combined to characterize T cells specific for the mycobacterial lipid antigen glucose monomycolate (GMM). Active tuberculosis patient PBMC were archived before or within 7 days of starting standard anti-tuberculosis treatment. A South African clinical cohort compared IGRA-negative adolescents, IGRA-positive adolescents with latent tuberculosis and adults with active tuberculosis, roughly 9 per group. Broad study findings and their caveats: Clinical samples were selected based on the availability of cryopreserved specimens, with adults included as active tuberculosis cases and adolescents included as controls. Using GEM motif frequencies, a classifier achieved around 70% accuracy, whereas a classifier built on the diverse GMM-specific repertoire got to 87% accuracy (AUROC about 0.9). Active tuberculosis TCR-alpha repertoires showed smaller mean NN-distances to GMM-specific TCRs than IGRA-negative controls, suggesting clonal expansion of these TCRs. The smaller NN-distances in active tuberculosis patients were driven in part by shorter CDR3-alpha lengths, while the difference seen for TCR-beta was not statistically significant.

The time point label on this specimen signifies: new active TB diagnosis, blood taken before or within 7 days of starting treatment. Patients with active tuberculosis were defined as newly diagnosed, HIV-seronegative South African adults aged 18 years or older. Active tuberculosis was confirmed by positive sputum smear microscopy and/or positive M. tuberculosis culture. Immunosequencing was performed on unsorted cryopreserved PBMC, with around 100,000 T cells per clinical donor covered on average. As concerns this clone: Its antigen remains undetermined. Qualities for individual bases were not recorded, and no much larger clone is one base off.

The immunoSEQ multiplex PCR assay was used to generate TCR libraries, with TCR-beta and/or TCR-alpha/delta assays applied to each sample. Amplified TCR libraries were sequenced on the Illumina high-throughput platform. The authors processed their data as follows. Clustering and dimensionality reduction relied on pairwise TCRdist distances among GMM-specific receptors from T cells that were either sorted ex vivo or expanded in vitro. Each clinical repertoire was assigned a mean NN-distance score, defined as the average TCRdist to the nearest 10% of tetramer-positive reference sequences. GEM TCR motif frequency was computed as the fraction of unique TCRs matching known GEM sequences by V/J usage and CDR3 length. Linear discriminant analysis with leave-one-out cross-validation, implemented in scikit-learn, was used to classify active tuberculosis. TCRdb re-hosts the immuneACCESS table, in-frame sequences only. Its copies lack some clones; in the studies checked, an unresolved V gene accounts for under half of them, and the cause for the rest is not known. For V, J and clone size, that table is used; D and trimming come from the DNA. The sample yields tens of thousands of clones; more than 70% were counted once. The leading ten clones occupy 4% to 6.5% of the sample.

CDR3 length: 11 amino acids, cysteine to phenylalanine. Left in the record is the CDR3 DNA by itself, 33 bases read in frame from the first base. V is clipped by 1 base and J by 6 bases, and the sequence between their germline boundaries is 3 bases long. Reading the germline V gene (reference sequence) gives CDR1 GTSNPN and CDR2 SVGIG. The input for sequencing was PBMCs, taken at tuberculosis diagnosis. The receptor was derived from an adult with tuberculosis. The rearranged chain carries TRBV30 and TRBJ2-2; no D segment can be confidently identified. The CDR3 in this case is CAWSGAGELFF. The bases read TGTGCCTGGAGTGGAGCCGGGGAGCTGTTTTTT.